Listed below are T cell receptor beta chains from one sample, sequenced in a study of blood T cells in healthy people across ages. Using its own MiXCR run on the 5' RACE reads, TCRdb lists one record per CDR3 protein. The sample has 1.5 million to 2 million distinct CDR3 sequences, about 32% seen once; the top ten hold around 10%. The material sequenced was blood. The receptors come from a woman aged 25 to 45 in good health. CDR3s include the opening cysteine and the closing phenylalanine or tryptophan. Fields, in order: D gene, J gene, clone size, V gene, CDR3 protein, CDR3 DNA. D genes are given only for firm matches. Expanded clones get a size class; other rows say once, few or many, or leave the size out.

D: -; J: TRBJ2-7; size: -; V: TRBV4-1; CDR3: CASSQDKVQGYEQYF; DNA: TGCGCCAGCAGCCAAGATAAGGTACAGGGATACGAGCAGTACTTC
D: -; J: TRBJ2-3; size: -; V: TRBV28; CDR3: CASTEPGNTDTQYF; DNA: TGTGCCAGCACCGAACCTGGGAACACAGATACGCAGTATTTT
D: TRBD2; J: TRBJ2-2; size: few; V: TRBV12-3/TRBV12-4; CDR3: CAQSSGKSVGGELFF; DNA: TGTGCCCAGAGCAGCGGGAAGTCAGTGGGCGGGGAGCTGTTTTTT
D: -; J: TRBJ1-5; size: few; V: TRBV27; CDR3: CASSLAGRKDQPQHF; DNA: TGTGCCAGCAGTTTAGCGGGCCGGAAGGATCAGCCCCAGCATTTT
D: -; J: TRBJ1-4; size: -; V: TRBV30; CDR3: CAWGGSRGEKLFF; DNA: TGTGCCTGGGGGGGATCCCGGGGTGAAAAACTGTTTTTT
D: -; J: TRBJ2-1; size: -; V: TRBV7-2; CDR3: CASSPGLFGEQFF; DNA: TGTGCCAGCAGCCCCGGACTATTTGGTGAGCAGTTCTTC
D: TRBD1; J: TRBJ1-2; size: many; V: TRBV12-3/TRBV12-4; CDR3: CASSFGTGSDYTF; DNA: TGTGCCAGCAGTTTTGGGACAGGGTCCGACTACACCTTC
D: TRBD2; J: TRBJ2-3; size: -; V: TRBV3-1; CDR3: CASKSIESGLGTDTQYF; DNA: TGTGCCAGCAAGTCGATCGAGTCGGGACTAGGCACAGATACGCAGTATTTT
D: -; J: TRBJ1-6; size: few; V: TRBV4-1; CDR3: CASSQTPGLTGSPLHF; DNA: TGCGCCAGCAGCCAAACCCCGGGACTAACGGGATCACCCCTCCACTTT
D: -; J: TRBJ1-5; size: -; V: TRBV3-1; CDR3: CASSPTPHQPQHF; DNA: TGTGCCAGCAGCCCCACGCCCCATCAGCCCCAGCATTTT
D: -; J: TRBJ1-4; size: -; V: TRBV7-9; CDR3: CASSPKGEVEKLFF; DNA: TGTGCCAGCAGCCCTAAAGGAGAGGTGGAAAAACTGTTTTTT
D: TRBD1; J: TRBJ1-2; size: -; V: TRBV7-9; CDR3: CASSTTTGAPYGYTF; DNA: TGTGCCAGCAGCACGACGACAGGGGCCCCCTATGGCTACACCTTC
D: -; J: TRBJ2-3; size: many; V: TRBV20-1; CDR3: CSAEPQGPDTQYF; DNA: TGCAGTGCCGAGCCCCAGGGGCCCGATACGCAGTATTTT
D: TRBD2; J: TRBJ2-6; size: few; V: TRBV4-2; CDR3: CASSPGLAGVLAGANVLTF; DNA: TGTGCCAGCAGCCCGGGACTAGCGGGAGTGTTAGCTGGGGCCAACGTCCTGACTTTC
D: -; J: TRBJ2-7; size: few; V: TRBV14; CDR3: CASTPSTDHEQYF; DNA: TGTGCCAGCACCCCATCGACAGACCACGAGCAGTACTTC
D: -; J: TRBJ1-2; size: once; V: TRBV30; CDR3: CAWYPGGLRYTF; DNA: TGTGCCTGGTACCCCGGGGGACTCCGATACACCTTC
D: -; J: TRBJ1-2; size: few; V: TRBV2; CDR3: CASSDLVGSYGYTF; DNA: TGTGCCAGCAGTGATCTCGTGGGATCCTATGGCTACACCTTC
D: TRBD1; J: TRBJ2-5; size: -; V: TRBV20-1; CDR3: CRVPGQGTEETQYF; DNA: TGCAGGGTCCCGGGACAGGGGACGGAAGAGACCCAGTACTTC
D: -; J: TRBJ1-5; size: -; V: TRBV28; CDR3: CASSLLLRARNQPQHF; DNA: TGTGCCAGCAGTTTACTCCTTCGCGCGAGGAATCAGCCCCAGCATTTT
D: TRBD1; J: TRBJ2-7; size: -; V: TRBV3-1; CDR3: CASNHRDRDYEQYF; DNA: TGTGCCAGCAACCACCGGGACAGGGACTACGAGCAGTACTTC
D: -; J: TRBJ1-2; size: -; V: TRBV27; CDR3: CASSPRDGLYGYTF; DNA: TGTGCCAGCAGTCCCCGGGACGGACTCTATGGCTACACCTTC
D: TRBD1; J: TRBJ2-3; size: -; V: TRBV7-9; CDR3: CASSPHFPRGRRADTQYF; DNA: TGTGCCAGCAGCCCCCACTTCCCTAGGGGGCGAAGAGCAGATACGCAGTATTTT
D: -; J: TRBJ2-5; size: -; V: TRBV6-2/TRBV6-3; CDR3: CASTLTEIETQYF; DNA: TGTGCCAGCACCCTGACGGAAATCGAGACCCAGTACTTC
D: TRBD1; J: TRBJ2-7; size: -; V: TRBV3-1; CDR3: CASSQDRGYSYEQYF; DNA: TGTGCCAGCAGCCAAGACAGGGGGTACTCCTACGAGCAGTACTTC
D: TRBD2; J: TRBJ2-5; size: few; V: TRBV20-1; CDR3: CSARIPGGETQYF; DNA: TGCAGTGCTAGAATCCCGGGGGGAGAGACCCAGTACTTC
D: -; J: TRBJ2-2; size: -; V: TRBV5-5; CDR3: CASSSRATGERFF; DNA: TGTGCCAGCAGCTCTCGCGCGACCGGGGAGCGGTTTTTT
D: -; J: TRBJ2-1; size: -; V: TRBV30; CDR3: CAWSRRAEQFF; DNA: TGTGCCTGGAGTCGGAGGGCCGAGCAGTTCTTC
D: TRBD1; J: TRBJ1-2; size: many; V: TRBV6-2/TRBV6-3; CDR3: CASSQLTGGDGYTF; DNA: TGTGCCAGCAGTCAACTGACAGGGGGGGATGGCTACACCTTC
D: -; J: TRBJ1-5; size: -; V: TRBV20-1; CDR3: CSAFDSDLLDQPQHF; DNA: TGCAGTGCATTTGACAGCGACCTTCTCGATCAGCCCCAGCATTTT
D: TRBD1; J: TRBJ2-7; size: few; V: TRBV6-6; CDR3: CASGLSSGTAYEQYF; DNA: TGTGCCAGCGGACTTTCATCCGGGACAGCCTACGAGCAGTACTTC
D: -; J: TRBJ2-3; size: many; V: TRBV9; CDR3: CASSVVGGGTDTQYF; DNA: TGTGCCAGCAGCGTAGTAGGGGGGGGCACAGATACGCAGTATTTT
D: TRBD1; J: TRBJ2-7; size: -; V: TRBV4-1; CDR3: CASSQRLGTGGSDEQYF; DNA: TGCGCCAGCAGCCAAAGATTGGGGACAGGGGGCTCGGATGAGCAGTACTTC
D: TRBD2; J: TRBJ2-1; size: -; V: TRBV7-8; CDR3: CASSPTSGGDVEQFF; DNA: TGTGCCAGCAGTCCGACTAGCGGGGGGGATGTTGAGCAGTTCTTC
D: TRBD2; J: TRBJ2-3; size: few; V: TRBV20-1; CDR3: CSAETGTSVVDTQYF; DNA: TGCAGTGCGGAAACCGGGACTAGCGTAGTGGATACGCAGTATTTT
D: -; J: TRBJ1-2; size: -; V: TRBV20-1; CDR3: CSARHNRYGSIENGYTF; DNA: TGCAGTGCTAGACATAATAGGTACGGATCTATTGAGAATGGCTACACCTTC
D: TRBD2; J: TRBJ2-7; size: -; V: TRBV7-9; CDR3: CASSLPQGAGGTPYEQYF; DNA: TGTGCCAGCAGCTTACCCCAGGGAGCGGGAGGTACCCCCTACGAGCAGTACTTC
D: -; J: TRBJ2-1; size: few; V: TRBV6-1; CDR3: CASRRGGQGYNEQFF; DNA: TGTGCCAGCAGACGAGGAGGTCAAGGGTACAATGAGCAGTTCTTC